This entry lists 11 T cell receptor beta chains sequenced from one sample in a study of blood T cell repertoires in COVID-19. Measured with immunoSEQ multiplex PCR; TCRdb has only the in-frame clones, and not every one. The sample shows some 150,000 clones, more than 80% of them seen only once. Sequencing was carried out using peripheral blood. The origin of the receptors is an elderly woman in a cohort sampled during active or convalescent COVID-19.

The V gene is TRBV2, the J gene TRBJ2-7; TRBD1 matches 7 bases. V trimming: 8 bases; J trimming: 5 bases; junction bases outside the gene matches: 12. The length of the CDR3 is 14 residues. The V gene's germline CDR1 is SNHLY and CDR2 FYNNEI. DNA for the CDR3: TGTGCCAGCGAACGGGACAGTATTATCCACGAGCAGTACTTC. Amino acids: CASERDSIIHEQYF.

The chain has TRBV24-1 and TRBJ2-3; no reliable D call. In germline, CDR1 is KGHDR, CDR2 SFDVKD. V lost 7 bases and J 2 bases, leaving 6 bases between the germline ends. The CDR3 totals 12 residues. The CDR3 DNA sequence: TGTGCCACCAGAGGAGACACAGATACGCAGTATTTT. This encodes CATRGDTDTQYF.

This chain joins TRBV7-8 and TRBJ2-1; 8 bases are a match to TRBD2. CDR3 length: 15 amino acids. J was trimmed by 6 bases and V by 4 bases; bases with no gene match: 8. The germline gives CDR1 SGHVS, CDR2 FQNEAQ. The CDR3 region is CASSWTGGGFNEQFF. The CDR3 DNA sequence: TGTGCCAGCAGCTGGACTGGCGGGGGGTTCAATGAGCAGTTCTTC.

The CDR3 DNA reads TGTGCCAGTAGTTCTACAGGCTCCTACGAGCAGTACTTC. Its translation: CASSSTGSYEQYF. The chain is built from TRBV19 and TRBJ2-7; D is possibly TRBD1 (5 bases). This CDR3 spans 13 amino acids. The germline V gene encodes CDR1 LNHDA and CDR2 SQIVND (reference sequence). V shed 5 bases and J shed 0 bases, with 8 bases lying between them.

The V call is TRBV28, the J call TRBJ2-5, with D perhaps TRBD1 (5 bases). This CDR3 is built from 14 residues. Germline CDR1 MDHEN, CDR2 SYDVKM. Trimming removed 4 bases at V and 5 bases at J, with 14 bases between. The CDR3 protein is CASSSPPGRETQYF. DNA for the CDR3: TGTGCCAGCAGTTCCCCCCCAGGGCGTGAGACCCAGTACTTC.

The CDR3: CASSLGDRDAETQYF. CDR3 coding DNA: TGCGCCAGCAGCTTGGGTGACAGGGATGCTGAGACCCAGTACTTC. The chain uses TRBV5-1 and TRBJ2-5; 7 nucleotides agree with TRBD1. The trim removed 0 bases at V and 5 bases at J, leaving 7 bases unmatched. CDR3 length equals 15 residues. CDR1 and CDR2 (germline): SGHRS, YFSETQ. Full variable domain (missing parts from reference TRBV5-1 and TRBJ2-5): KAGVTQTPRYLIKTRGQQVTLSCSPISGHRSVSWYQQTPGQGLQFLFEYFSETQRNKGNFPGRFSGRQFSNSRSEMNVSTLELGDSALYLCASSLGDRDAETQYFGPGTRLLVL.

The chain carries TRBV15 and TRBJ2-5, with D tentatively TRBD1 (6 bases). Trimming removed 6 bases from V and 3 bases from J, with 20 bases in between. Per the germline V gene, CDR1 is LNHNV and CDR2 is YYDKDF (reference sequence). The CDR3 contains 16 residues. Here the CDR3 reads CATRGSGANREETQYF. The CDR3 DNA reads as TGTGCCACCAGGGGCAGTGGGGCTAACAGGGAAGAGACCCAGTACTTC.

The chain has TRBV24-1 and TRBJ2-5; 10 nucleotides line up with TRBD1. V trimming: 1 base; J trimming: 4 bases; junction bases outside the gene matches: 8. Germline loops: CDR1 KGHDR, CDR2 SFDVKD. This CDR3 is built from 17 residues. CDR3 amino acids: CATSDFGTGALAETQYF. The CDR3 DNA follows: TGTGCCACCAGTGATTTTGGGACAGGGGCGTTGGCAGAGACCCAGTACTTC.

The chain joins TRBV19 to TRBJ2-2, with D possibly being TRBD2 (5 bases). Germline values: CDR1 LNHDA, CDR2 SQIVND (reference sequence). This CDR3 is 13 amino acids long. V was trimmed by 6 bases and J by 0 bases, leaving 5 bases between them. The CDR3 is CASREANTGELFF. In DNA form, the CDR3 reads TGTGCCAGTAGGGAGGCGAACACCGGGGAGCTGTTTTTT.

V and J are TRBV19 and TRBJ1-1; 7 bases fit TRBD1. CDR3 length: 14 amino acids. The junction had 6 bases not matched to a gene; V was cut back by 5 bases and J by 3 bases. Germline V gene lookup returns CDR1 LNHDA and CDR2 SQIVND (reference sequence). CDR3 residues: CASSLPTGHTEAFF. The CDR3 DNA is TGTGCCAGTAGTTTACCGACAGGGCACACTGAAGCTTTCTTT. The full variable domain, with the rest looked up from reference TRBV19 and TRBJ1-1, is DGGITQSPKYLFRKEGQNVTLSCEQNLNHDAMYWYRQDPGQGLRLIYYSQIVNDFQKGDIAEGYSVSREKKESFPLTVTSAQKNPTAFYLCASSLPTGHTEAFFGQGTRLTVV.

The chain employs TRBV2 and TRBJ1-2; D not resolved. The CDR3 is 13 residues long. Germline V CDR1 and CDR2: SNHLY, FYNNEI. V gave up 8 bases and J gave up 7 bases, with 17 bases separating them. CDR3 nucleotide sequence: TGTGCCAGCGCCCGGGATCCGGTCTCTGGCTACACCTTC. Its translation: CASARDPVSGYTF.